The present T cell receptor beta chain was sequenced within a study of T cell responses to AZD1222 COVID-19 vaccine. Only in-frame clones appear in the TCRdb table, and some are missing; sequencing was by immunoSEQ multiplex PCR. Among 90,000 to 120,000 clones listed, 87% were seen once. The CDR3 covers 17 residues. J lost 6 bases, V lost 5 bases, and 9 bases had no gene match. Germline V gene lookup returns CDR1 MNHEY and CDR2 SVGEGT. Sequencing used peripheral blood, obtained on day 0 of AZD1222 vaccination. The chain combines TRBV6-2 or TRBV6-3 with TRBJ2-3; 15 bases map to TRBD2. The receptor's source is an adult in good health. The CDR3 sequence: CASSRTSGRALFDTQYF. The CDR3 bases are TGTGCCAGCAGTCGGACTAGCGGGAGGGCCCTCTTTGATACGCAGTATTTT.